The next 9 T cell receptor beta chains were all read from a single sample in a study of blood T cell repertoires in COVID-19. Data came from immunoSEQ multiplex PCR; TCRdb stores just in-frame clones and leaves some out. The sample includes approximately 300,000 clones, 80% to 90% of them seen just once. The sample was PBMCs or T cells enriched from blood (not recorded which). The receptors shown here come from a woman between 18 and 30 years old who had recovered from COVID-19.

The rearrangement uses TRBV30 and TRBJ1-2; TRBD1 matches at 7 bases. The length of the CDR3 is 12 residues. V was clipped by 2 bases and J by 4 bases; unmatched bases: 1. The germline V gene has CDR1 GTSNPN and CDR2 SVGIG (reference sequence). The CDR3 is CAWSRDSYGYTF. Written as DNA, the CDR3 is TGTGCCTGGAGTCGGGACAGCTATGGCTACACCTTC.

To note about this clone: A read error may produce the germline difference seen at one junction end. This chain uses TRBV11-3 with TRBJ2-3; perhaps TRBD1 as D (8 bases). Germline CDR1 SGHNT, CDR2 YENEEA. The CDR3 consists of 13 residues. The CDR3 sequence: CASSLDRGGSQYF. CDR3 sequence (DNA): TGTGCCAGCAGCCTAGACAGGGGAGGGTCGCAGTATTTT.

CDR3 in amino acids: CASSLMGGLSNTEAFF. Here the CDR3 DNA reads TGTGCCAGCAGCTTAATGGGAGGTTTGTCGAACACTGAAGCTTTCTTT. V usage is TRBV7-3 and J usage is TRBJ1-1; D is unresolved. This CDR3 comprises 16 residues. Germline V gene lookup returns CDR1 SGHTA and CDR2 FQGTGA. Trimming removed 1 base from V and 1 base from J, with 13 bases in between. The variable domain in full, completed from reference TRBV7-3 and TRBJ1-1, reads GAGVSQTPSNKVTEKGKYVELRCDPISGHTALYWYRQSLGQGPEFLIYFQGTGAADDSGLPNDRFFAVRPEGSVSTLKIQRTERGDSAVYLCASSLMGGLSNTEAFFGQGTRLTVV.

The CDR3 region has the DNA TGTGCCAGTCGAGACAGGGGGCTTCGATATGGCTACACCTTC. It encodes CASRDRGLRYGYTF. This chain uses TRBV6-5 with TRBJ1-2; 10 nucleotides align to TRBD1. This CDR3 has 14 residues. V was clipped by 9 bases and J by 5 bases; unmatched bases: 9. The V gene's germline CDR1 is MNHEY and CDR2 SVGAGI.

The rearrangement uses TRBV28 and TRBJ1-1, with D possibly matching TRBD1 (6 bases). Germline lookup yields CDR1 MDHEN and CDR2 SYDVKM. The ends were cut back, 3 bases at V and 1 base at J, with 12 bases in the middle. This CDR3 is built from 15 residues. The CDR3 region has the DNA TGTGCCAGCAGTTTGGGGGGGCGGAGGAACACTGAAGCTTTCTTT. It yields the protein CASSLGGRRNTEAFF.

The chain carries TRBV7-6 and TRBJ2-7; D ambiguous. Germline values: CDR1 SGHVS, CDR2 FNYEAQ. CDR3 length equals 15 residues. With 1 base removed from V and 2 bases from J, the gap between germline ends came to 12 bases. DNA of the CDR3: TGTGCCAGCAGCTTAGTTGTGGAGTCAGCCTACGAGCAGTACTTC. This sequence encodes CASSLVVESAYEQYF.

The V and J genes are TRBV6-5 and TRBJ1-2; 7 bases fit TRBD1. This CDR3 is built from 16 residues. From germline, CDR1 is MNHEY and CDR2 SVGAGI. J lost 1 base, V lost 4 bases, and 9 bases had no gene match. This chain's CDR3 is CASSSLVAGGNYGYTF. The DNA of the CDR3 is TGTGCCAGCAGTTCATTGGTGGCAGGGGGTAACTATGGCTACACCTTC.

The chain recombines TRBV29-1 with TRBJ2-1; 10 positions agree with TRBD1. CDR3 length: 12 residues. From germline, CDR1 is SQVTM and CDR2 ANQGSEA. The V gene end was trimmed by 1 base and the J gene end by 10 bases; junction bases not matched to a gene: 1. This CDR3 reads CSVEGGQGEQFF. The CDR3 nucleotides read TGCAGCGTTGAAGGGGGACAGGGGGAGCAGTTCTTC.

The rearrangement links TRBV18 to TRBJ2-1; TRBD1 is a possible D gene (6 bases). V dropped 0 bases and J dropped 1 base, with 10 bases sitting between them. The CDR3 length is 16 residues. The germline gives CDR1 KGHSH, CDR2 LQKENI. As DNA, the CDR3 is TGTGCCAGCTCACCACCGGTCAGGGGATCCTACAATGAGCAGTTCTTC. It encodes CASSPPVRGSYNEQFF.